Given below is one T cell receptor (beta chain) in context. V lost 3 bases, J lost 1 base, and 10 bases lay in between. The CDR3 sequence is 14 residues long. The germline V gene encodes CDR1 SGDLS and CDR2 YYNGEE. This sample was included in a study of blood T cell repertoires in COVID-19. The protocol was immunoSEQ multiplex PCR, while the TCRdb copy is restricted to in-frame clones and leaves out a portion. The sample has about 270,000 clones; about four fifths are singletons. The rearrangement joins TRBV9 to TRBJ1-1; TRBD1 might be the D (5 bases). What was sequenced was peripheral blood. The clonotype originates from a woman between 18 and 29 years old with acute or convalescent COVID-19. CDR3 region: CASSGRQTNTEAFF. The CDR3 nucleotides are TGTGCCAGCAGCGGCCGACAGACGAACACTGAAGCTTTCTTT.